The 5 T cell receptor beta chains below were found in one sample sequenced in a study of blood T cell repertoires in COVID-19. Some clones are missing from TCRdb's copy, which holds only in-frame ones; the method was immunoSEQ multiplex PCR. The sample gives around 110,000 clones, less than 90% of which show up once; approximately 4% is in the top ten. The sample comprised peripheral blood. All receptors derive from a human donor in a cohort sampled during active COVID-19.

V gene TRBV3-1 (or the pseudogene TRBV3-2) combines with J gene TRBJ1-2; 9 bases map to TRBD1. The CDR3 contains 14 residues. V trimming: 3 bases; J trimming: 6 bases; junction bases outside the gene matches: 5. Germline CDR1 LGHDT, CDR2 YNNKEL (reference sequence). The CDR3 region is CASSHLDRGDGYTF. Here the CDR3 DNA reads TGTGCCAGCAGCCACTTAGACAGGGGGGATGGCTACACCTTC.

The V call is TRBV3-1 (or the pseudogene TRBV3-2), the J call TRBJ2-2; TRBD1 matches 7 bases. Germline CDR1 LGHDT, CDR2 YNNKEL (reference sequence). The CDR3 runs to 16 residues. Trimming at V came to 1 base and at J to 3 bases, leaving 5 bases not matched to a gene. The CDR3 is CASSQVRGHDTGELFF. The CDR3 DNA follows: TGTGCCAGCAGCCAAGTAAGGGGGCACGACACCGGGGAGCTGTTTTTT.

The rearrangement links TRBV6-5 to TRBJ2-5, with D possibly being TRBD1 (5 bases). The germline V and J ends were trimmed by 2 bases and 2 bases, with 15 bases remaining between them. This CDR3 is 16 amino acids long. In germline, CDR1 is MNHEY, CDR2 SVGAGI. The CDR3 region has the DNA TGTGCCAGCAGTTACGGGGCGGTGGGCGTACAAGAGACCCAGTACTTC. It is translated as CASSYGAVGVQETQYF.

This chain uses TRBV19 with TRBJ1-3, with D tentatively TRBD1 (5 bases). With 7 bases removed from V and 0 bases from J, the gap between germline ends came to 10 bases. The germline V gene encodes CDR1 LNHDA and CDR2 SQIVND (reference sequence). This CDR3 spans 14 amino acids. The CDR3 here is CASNDRNSGNTIYF. CDR3 nucleotide sequence: TGTGCCAGTAACGACAGAAACTCTGGAAACACCATATATTTT. Drawing the rest from reference TRBV19 and TRBJ1-3, the complete variable domain is DGGITQSPKYLFRKEGQNVTLSCEQNLNHDAMYWYRQDPGQGLRLIYYSQIVNDFQKGDIAEGYSVSREKKESFPLTVTSAQKNPTAFYLCASNDRNSGNTIYFGEGSWLTVV.

This clone was detected only a few times. This chain joins TRBV6-2 or TRBV6-3 and TRBJ1-5, with TRBD1 matching over 8 bases. There are 14 residues in the CDR3. The junction had 4 bases not matched to a gene; V was cut back by 2 bases and J by 7 bases. Germline loops: CDR1 MNHEY, CDR2 SVGEGT. Written as DNA, the CDR3 is TGTGCCAGCAGTTACGAAAGGGACAGGCAGCCCCAGCATTTT. It yields the protein CASSYERDRQPQHF.